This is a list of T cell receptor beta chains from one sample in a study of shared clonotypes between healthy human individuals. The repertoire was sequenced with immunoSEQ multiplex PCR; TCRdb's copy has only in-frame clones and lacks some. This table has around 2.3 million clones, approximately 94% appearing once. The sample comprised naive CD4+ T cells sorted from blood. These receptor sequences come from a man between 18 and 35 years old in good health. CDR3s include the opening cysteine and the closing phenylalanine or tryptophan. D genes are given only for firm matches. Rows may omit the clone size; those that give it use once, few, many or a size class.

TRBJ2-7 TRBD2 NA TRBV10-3 CAISEPSGSPISYEQYF TGTGCCATCAGTGAACCGAGCGGGAGCCCTATATCCTACGAGCAGTACTTC
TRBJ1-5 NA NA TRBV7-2 CASSLATIPSNQPQHF TGTGCCAGCAGCTTAGCGACCATCCCTAGCAATCAGCCCCAGCATTTT
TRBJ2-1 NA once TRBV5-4 CASSLSGDSYNEQFF TGTGCCAGCAGCTTGTCGGGTGACTCCTACAATGAGCAGTTCTTC
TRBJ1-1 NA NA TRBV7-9 CASSLSGTMNTEAFF TGTGCCAGCAGCTTAAGTGGGACGATGAACACTGAAGCTTTCTTT
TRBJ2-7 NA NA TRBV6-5 CASQRGVGPGEQYF TGTGCCAGCCAACGGGGAGTGGGTCCGGGGGAGCAGTACTTC
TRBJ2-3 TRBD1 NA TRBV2 CASAPGQAPNTQYF TGTGCCAGTGCTCCGGGACAGGCTCCCAATACGCAGTATTTT
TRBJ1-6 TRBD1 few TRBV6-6 CASRSGQSNSPLHF TGTGCCAGCAGATCGGGACAGAGTAATTCACCCCTCCACTTT
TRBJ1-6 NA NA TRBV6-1 CASSGVLNSPLHF TGTGCCAGCAGCGGGGTACTAAATTCACCCCTCCACTTT
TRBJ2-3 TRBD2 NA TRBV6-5 CASSYNPGGPDTQYF TGTGCCAGCAGTTATAATCCGGGGGGGCCAGATACGCAGTATTTT
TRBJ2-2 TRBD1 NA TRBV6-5 CASRDRDTGELFF TGTGCCAGCCGGGACAGGGACACCGGGGAGCTGTTTTTT
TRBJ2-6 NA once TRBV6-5 CASLQSSGANVLTF TGTGCCAGCCTACAGAGCTCTGGGGCCAACGTCCTGACTTTC
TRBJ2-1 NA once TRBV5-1 CASSLSGGAYNEQFF TGCGCCAGCAGCTTGAGCGGCGGCGCCTACAATGAGCAGTTCTTC
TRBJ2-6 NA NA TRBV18 CASSPLRAGANVLTF TGTGCCAGCTCACCACTCAGGGCTGGGGCCAACGTCCTGACTTTC
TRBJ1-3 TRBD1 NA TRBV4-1 CASSQDSGGTGYSGNTIYF TGCGCCAGCAGCCAAGATAGCGGGGGGACAGGGTACTCTGGAAACACCATATATTTT
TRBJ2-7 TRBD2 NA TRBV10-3 CAIQPGLAGVSEQYF TGTGCCATTCAGCCGGGACTAGCGGGAGTGAGCGAGCAGTACTTC
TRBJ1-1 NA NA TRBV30 CAWQQENTEAFF TGTGCCTGGCAACAGGAGAACACTGAAGCTTTCTTT
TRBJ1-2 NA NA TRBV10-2 CASSDITSWDIAF TGCGCCAGCAGTGACATAACTTCTTGGGACATTGCCTTC
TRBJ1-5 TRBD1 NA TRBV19 CASSTYRGYSNQPQHF TGTGCCAGTAGTACCTACAGGGGTTATAGCAATCAGCCCCAGCATTTT
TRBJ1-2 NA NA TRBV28 CASSLGSYGYTF TGTGCCAGCAGCCTGGGGAGTTATGGCTACACCTTC
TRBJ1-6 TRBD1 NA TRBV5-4 CASSSWTGGDSPLHF TGCGCCAGCAGCTCCTGGACAGGGGGGGATTCACCCCTCCACTTT
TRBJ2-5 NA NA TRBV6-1 CASHNYWETQYF TGTGCCAGCCACAACTATTGGGAGACCCAGTACTTC
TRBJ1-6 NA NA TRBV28 CASSFGGGAYNSPLHF TGTGCCAGCAGTTTCGGGGGGGGCGCCTATAATTCACCCCTCCACTTT
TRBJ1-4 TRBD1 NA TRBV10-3 CAIGQGATNEKLFF TGTGCCATCGGTCAGGGGGCAACTAATGAAAAACTGTTTTTT